This is a list of T cell receptor beta chains from one sample in a study of cytomegalovirus exposure and HLA in healthy donors. Assay: immunoSEQ multiplex PCR; the TCRdb copy retains only in-frame clones and omits some. The sample includes about 31,000 clones, 44% of them seen just once. The specimen sequenced was PBMCs. Receptors were obtained from a woman aged 45-65 years in good health and CMV-seronegative. Each CDR3 is given with its conserved first and last residue. Fields, in order: J gene, V gene, clone size, D gene, CDR3 DNA, CDR3 protein. D genes are given only for firm matches. Where a row states a size, it is once, few, many or the class of an expanded clone; other rows omit it.

TRBJ2-4 TRBV2 . . TGTGCCAGTAAAACTCCTGTCCAGTGGGACTCCGTTAATAGTCTGGACATTCAGTACTTC CASKTPVQWDSVNSLDIQYF
TRBJ1-1 TRBV19 few . TGTGCCAGTGGCGGAAGTCTCGGCACTGAAGCTTTCTTT CASGGSLGTEAFF
TRBJ2-7 TRBV28 few . TGTGCCAGCACCCTGCCGGGGAGCTCCTACGAGCAGTACTTC CASTLPGSSYEQYF
TRBJ1-3 TRBV18 . TRBD1 TGTGCCAGCTCAGCGGGACAGGGCTCTGGAAACACCATATATTTT CASSAGQGSGNTIYF
TRBJ2-7 TRBV18 . TRBD1 TGTGCCAGCTCACCAAGGACAGGGCACTACGAGCAGTACTTC CASSPRTGHYEQYF
TRBJ1-2 TRBV7-8 . . TGTGCCAGCAGCTTAGCCGACGGACAGGGCTACACCTTC CASSLADGQGYTF
TRBJ1-6 TRBV7-9 . . TGTGCCAGCAGCTTACAGGATAATTCACCCCTCCACTTT CASSLQDNSPLHF
TRBJ1-2 TRBV14 . . TGTGCCAGCAGCCCTACAGGGTTTGGCTACACCTTC CASSPTGFGYTF
TRBJ2-7 TRBV18 . . TGTGCCAGCTCACCTCTCGCAGGGGTGGGCTACGAGCAGTACTTC CASSPLAGVGYEQYF
TRBJ2-2 TRBV11-3 few . TGTGCCAGCAGCTCGGAGGGGGCCGCGAACACCGGGGAGCTGTTTTTT CASSSEGAANTGELFF
TRBJ1-2 TRBV5-5 few TRBD1 TGTGCCAGCAGCCTGACAGGGACTGGTGGCTACACCTTC CASSLTGTGGYTF
TRBJ2-1 TRBV28 . . TGTGCCAGCACATCGGAGGGTGAGCAGTTCTTC CASTSEGEQFF
TRBJ2-7 TRBV27 . . TGTGCCAGCAGCCGGGACTTGTCCTACGAGCAGTACTTC CASSRDLSYEQYF
TRBJ2-7 TRBV15 . . TGTGCCACCAGCATGGGACTTGGATCCTACGAGCAGTACTTC CATSMGLGSYEQYF